This TCR beta chain was documented in a study of cytomegalovirus exposure and HLA in healthy donors. In the study overall: Genotyping showed around four fifths of some 400 donors falling in the Caucasian-associated ancestry cluster. Study observations and caveats: DRB1 had the most TCR associations and HLA-C the fewest, a later analysis found, with rates varying by HLA locus. TRBV6-2, TRBV6-3 and some other V segments were excluded as indistinguishable. The presence/absence work took it that sequencing depth was about the same across donors.

There are 12 residues in the CDR3. Germline V gives CDR1 GTSNPN, CDR2 SVGIG (reference sequence). With 5 bases removed from V and 3 bases from J, the gap between germline ends came to 10 bases. In the PCR, 60 Vbeta and 13 Jbeta primers were used. Data came from immunoSEQ multiplex PCR; TCRdb stores just in-frame clones and leaves some out. The table shows about 100,000 clones, with around 85% occurring only once. In regard to this clone: What it binds is unknown.

The material sequenced was PBMCs. The sequence was collected from a man aged 25 to 40 in good health and CMV-seronegative. The rearrangement links TRBV30 to TRBJ1-1; D might be TRBD1 (5 bases). The CDR3 loop reads CAWGAEYTEAFF. The DNA of the CDR3 is TGTGCCTGGGGGGCGGAGTACACTGAAGCTTTCTTT.